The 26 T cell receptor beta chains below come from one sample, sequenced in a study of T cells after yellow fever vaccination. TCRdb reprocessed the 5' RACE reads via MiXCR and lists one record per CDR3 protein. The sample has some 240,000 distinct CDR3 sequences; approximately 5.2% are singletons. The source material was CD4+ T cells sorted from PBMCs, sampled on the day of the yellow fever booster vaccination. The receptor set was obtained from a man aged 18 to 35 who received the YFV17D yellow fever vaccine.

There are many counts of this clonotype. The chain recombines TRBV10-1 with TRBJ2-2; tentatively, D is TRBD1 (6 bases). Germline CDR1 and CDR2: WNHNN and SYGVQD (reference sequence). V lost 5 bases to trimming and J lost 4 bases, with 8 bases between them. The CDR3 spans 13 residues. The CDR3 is CASSSDSTGELFF. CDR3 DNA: TGCGCCAGCAGTTCGGACAGCACCGGGGAGCTGTTTTTT.

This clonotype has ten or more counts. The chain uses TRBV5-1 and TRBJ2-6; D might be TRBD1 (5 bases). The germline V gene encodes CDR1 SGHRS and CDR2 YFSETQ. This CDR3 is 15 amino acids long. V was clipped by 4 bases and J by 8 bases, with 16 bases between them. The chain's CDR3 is CASSPLRQPTNVLTF. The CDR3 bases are TGCGCCAGCAGCCCCCTCAGACAGCCTACCAACGTCCTGACTTTC.

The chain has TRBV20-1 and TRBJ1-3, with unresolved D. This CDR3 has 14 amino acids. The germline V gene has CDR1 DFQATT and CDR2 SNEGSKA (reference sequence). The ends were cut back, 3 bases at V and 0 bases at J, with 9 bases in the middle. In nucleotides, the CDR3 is TGCAGTGCTAGTTCGGGAATCTCTGGAAACACCATATATTTT. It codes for CSASSGISGNTIYF.

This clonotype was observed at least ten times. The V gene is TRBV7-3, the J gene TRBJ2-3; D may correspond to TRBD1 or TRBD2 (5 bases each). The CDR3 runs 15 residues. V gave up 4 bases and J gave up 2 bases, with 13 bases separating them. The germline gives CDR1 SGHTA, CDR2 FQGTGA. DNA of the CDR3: TGTGCCAGCAGCTCTGGGGGTCAAGTCACAGATACGCAGTATTTT. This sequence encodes CASSSGGQVTDTQYF.

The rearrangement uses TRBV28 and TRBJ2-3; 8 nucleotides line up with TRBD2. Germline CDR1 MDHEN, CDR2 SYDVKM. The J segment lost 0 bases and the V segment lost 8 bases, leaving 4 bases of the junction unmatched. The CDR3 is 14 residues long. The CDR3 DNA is TGTGCCAGCGGAGTAGCGGGGAGCACAGATACGCAGTATTTT. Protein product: CASGVAGSTDTQYF.

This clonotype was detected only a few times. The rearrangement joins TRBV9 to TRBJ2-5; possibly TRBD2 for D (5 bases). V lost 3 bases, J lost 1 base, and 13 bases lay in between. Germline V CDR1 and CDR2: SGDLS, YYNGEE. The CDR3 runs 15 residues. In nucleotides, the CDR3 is TGTGCCAGCAGCGGAGTTACGGGGTTCCAAGAGACCCAGTACTTC. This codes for CASSGVTGFQETQYF.

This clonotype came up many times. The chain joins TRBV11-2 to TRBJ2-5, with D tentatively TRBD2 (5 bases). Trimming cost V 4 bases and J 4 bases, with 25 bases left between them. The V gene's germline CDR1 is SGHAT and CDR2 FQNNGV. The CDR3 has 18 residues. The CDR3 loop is CASSSTRAGTSRTETQYF. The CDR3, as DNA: TGTGCCAGCAGCTCGACCCGTGCGGGTACCAGTCGGACAGAGACCCAGTACTTC.

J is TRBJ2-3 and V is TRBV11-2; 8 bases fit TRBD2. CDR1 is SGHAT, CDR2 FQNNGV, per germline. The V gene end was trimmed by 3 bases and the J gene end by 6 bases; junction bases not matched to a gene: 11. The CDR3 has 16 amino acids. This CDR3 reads CASSFSGAMAPDTQYF. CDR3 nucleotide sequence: TGTGCCAGCAGCTTTAGCGGGGCAATGGCCCCCGATACGCAGTATTTT.

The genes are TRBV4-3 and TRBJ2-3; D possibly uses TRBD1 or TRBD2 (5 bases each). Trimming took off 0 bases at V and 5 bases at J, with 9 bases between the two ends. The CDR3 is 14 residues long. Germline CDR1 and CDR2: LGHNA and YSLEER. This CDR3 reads CASSQDLGEDTQYF. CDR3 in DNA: TGCGCCAGCAGCCAAGATTTGGGGGAAGATACGCAGTATTTT.

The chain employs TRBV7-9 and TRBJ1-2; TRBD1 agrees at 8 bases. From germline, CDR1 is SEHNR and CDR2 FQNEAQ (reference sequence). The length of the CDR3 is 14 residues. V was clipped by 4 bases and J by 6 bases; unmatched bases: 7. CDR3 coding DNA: TGTGCCAGCAGCTCGGAGTACAGGGGGAATGGCTACACCTTC. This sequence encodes CASSSEYRGNGYTF.

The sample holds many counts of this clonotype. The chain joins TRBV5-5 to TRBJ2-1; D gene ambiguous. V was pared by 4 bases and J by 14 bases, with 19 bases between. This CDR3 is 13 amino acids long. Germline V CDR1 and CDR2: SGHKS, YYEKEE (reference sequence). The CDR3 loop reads CASSQTVPHREFF. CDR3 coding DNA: TGTGCCAGCAGCCAGACCGTACCACATCGGGAGTTCTTC. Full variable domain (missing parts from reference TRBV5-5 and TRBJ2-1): DAGVTQSPTHLIKTRGQQVTLRCSPISGHKSVSWYQQVLGQGPQFIFQYYEKEERGRGNFPDRFSARQFPNYSSELNVNALLLGDSALYLCASSQTVPHREFFGPGTRLTVL.

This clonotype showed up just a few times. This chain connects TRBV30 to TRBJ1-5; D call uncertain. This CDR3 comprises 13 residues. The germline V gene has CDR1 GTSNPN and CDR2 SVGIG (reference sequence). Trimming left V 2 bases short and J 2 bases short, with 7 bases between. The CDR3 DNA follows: TGTGCCTGGAGTCCGGTGGGCAATCAGCCCCAGCATTTT. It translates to CAWSPVGNQPQHF.

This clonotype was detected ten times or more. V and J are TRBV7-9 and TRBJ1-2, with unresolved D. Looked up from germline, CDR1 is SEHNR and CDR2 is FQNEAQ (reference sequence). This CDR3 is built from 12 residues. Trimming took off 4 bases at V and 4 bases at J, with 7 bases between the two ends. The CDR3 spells CASSSEPYGYTF. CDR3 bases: TGTGCCAGCAGCTCGGAGCCCTATGGCTACACCTTC.

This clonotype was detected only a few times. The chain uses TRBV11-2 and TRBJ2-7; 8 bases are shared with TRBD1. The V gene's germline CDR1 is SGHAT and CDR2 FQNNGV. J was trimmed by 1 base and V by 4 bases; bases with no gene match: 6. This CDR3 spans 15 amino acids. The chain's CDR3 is CASSSQQGASYEQYF. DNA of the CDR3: TGTGCCAGCAGCTCTCAGCAGGGGGCATCCTACGAGCAGTACTTC.

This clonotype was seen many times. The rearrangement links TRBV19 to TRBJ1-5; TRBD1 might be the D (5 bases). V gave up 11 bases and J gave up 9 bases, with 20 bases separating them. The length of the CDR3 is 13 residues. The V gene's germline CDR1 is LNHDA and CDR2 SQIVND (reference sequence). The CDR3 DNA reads TGTGCCGCCTCCCGGCAGGGCGATTGGCCCCAGCATTTT. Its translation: CAASRQGDWPQHF. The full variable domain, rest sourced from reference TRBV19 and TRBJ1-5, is DGGITQSPKYLFRKEGQNVTLSCEQNLNHDAMYWYRQDPGQGLRLIYYSQIVNDFQKGDIAEGYSVSREKKESFPLTVTSAQKNPTAFYLCAASRQGDWPQHFGDGTRLSIL.

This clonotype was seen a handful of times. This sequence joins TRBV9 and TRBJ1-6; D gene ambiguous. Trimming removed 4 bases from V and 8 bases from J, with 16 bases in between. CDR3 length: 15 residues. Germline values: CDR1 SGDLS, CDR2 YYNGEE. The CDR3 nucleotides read TGTGCCAGCAGCCCACTAAATGGACGGGATTCACCCCTCCACTTT. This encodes CASSPLNGRDSPLHF.

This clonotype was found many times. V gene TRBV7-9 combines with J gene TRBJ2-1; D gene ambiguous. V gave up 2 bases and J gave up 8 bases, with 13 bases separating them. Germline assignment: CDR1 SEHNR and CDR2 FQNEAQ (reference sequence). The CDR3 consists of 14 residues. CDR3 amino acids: CASSLLSLRDEQFF. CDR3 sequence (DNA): TGTGCCAGCAGCTTACTTAGCCTAAGAGATGAGCAGTTCTTC.

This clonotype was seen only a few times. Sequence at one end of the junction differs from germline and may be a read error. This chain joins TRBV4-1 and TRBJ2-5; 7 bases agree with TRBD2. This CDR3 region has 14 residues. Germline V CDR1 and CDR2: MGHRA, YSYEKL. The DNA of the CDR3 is TGCGCCAGCAGCCAAGATGGCGGCAGCGTCGGGGGGTTCTTC. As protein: CASSQDGGSVGGFF.

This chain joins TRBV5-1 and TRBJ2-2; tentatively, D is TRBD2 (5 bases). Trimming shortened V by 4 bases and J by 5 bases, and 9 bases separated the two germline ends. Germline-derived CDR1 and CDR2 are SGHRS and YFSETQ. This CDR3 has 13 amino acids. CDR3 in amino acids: CASSPGVTGELFF. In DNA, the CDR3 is TGCGCCAGCAGCCCCGGGGTAACCGGGGAGCTGTTTTTT.

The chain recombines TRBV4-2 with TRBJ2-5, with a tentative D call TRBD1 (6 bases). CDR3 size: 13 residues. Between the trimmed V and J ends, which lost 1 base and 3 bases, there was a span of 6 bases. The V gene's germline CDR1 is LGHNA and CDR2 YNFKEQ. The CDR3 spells CASSQGQEETQYF. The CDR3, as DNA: TGTGCCAGCAGCCAAGGACAGGAAGAGACCCAGTACTTC.

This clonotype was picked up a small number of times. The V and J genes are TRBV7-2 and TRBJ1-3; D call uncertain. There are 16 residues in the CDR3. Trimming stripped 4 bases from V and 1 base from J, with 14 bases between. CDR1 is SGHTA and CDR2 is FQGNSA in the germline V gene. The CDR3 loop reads CASSWAGRRSGNTIYF. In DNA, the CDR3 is TGTGCCAGCAGCTGGGCGGGCCGTAGGTCTGGAAACACCATATATTTT.

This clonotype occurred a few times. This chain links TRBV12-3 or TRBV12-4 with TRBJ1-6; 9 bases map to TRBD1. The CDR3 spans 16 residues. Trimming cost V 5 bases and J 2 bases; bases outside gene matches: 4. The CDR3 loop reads CASSHRGLTYNSPLHF. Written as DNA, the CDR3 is TGTGCCAGCAGTCACAGGGGGCTGACCTATAATTCACCCCTCCACTTT.

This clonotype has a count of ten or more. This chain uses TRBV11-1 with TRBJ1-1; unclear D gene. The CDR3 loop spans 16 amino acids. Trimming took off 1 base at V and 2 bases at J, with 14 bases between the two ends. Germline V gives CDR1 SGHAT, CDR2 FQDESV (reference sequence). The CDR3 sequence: CASSLGLWTANTEAFF. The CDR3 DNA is TGTGCCAGCAGCTTAGGCCTTTGGACCGCCAACACTGAAGCTTTCTTT.

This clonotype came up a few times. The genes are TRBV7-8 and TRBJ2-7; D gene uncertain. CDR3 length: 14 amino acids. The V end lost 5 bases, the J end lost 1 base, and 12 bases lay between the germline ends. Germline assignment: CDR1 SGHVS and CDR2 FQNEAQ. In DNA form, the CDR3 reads TGTGCCAGCAGCCCGCAACGGGTATCCTACGAGCAGTACGTC. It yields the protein CASSPQRVSYEQYV.

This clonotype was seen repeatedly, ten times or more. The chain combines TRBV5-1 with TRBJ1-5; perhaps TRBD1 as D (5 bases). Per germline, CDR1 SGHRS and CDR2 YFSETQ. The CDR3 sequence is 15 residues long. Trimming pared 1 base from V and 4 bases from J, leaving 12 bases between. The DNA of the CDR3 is TGCGCCAGCAGCTTGACGGGGCTTAGGAATCAGCCCCAGCATTTT. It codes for CASSLTGLRNQPQHF.

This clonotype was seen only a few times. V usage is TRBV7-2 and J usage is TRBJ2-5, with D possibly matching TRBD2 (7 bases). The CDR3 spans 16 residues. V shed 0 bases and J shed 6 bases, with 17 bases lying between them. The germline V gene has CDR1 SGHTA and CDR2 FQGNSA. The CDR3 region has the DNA TGTGCCAGCAGCTTAGCGCCCCGGGGGGCCGTCAAGACCCAGTACTTC. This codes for CASSLAPRGAVKTQYF.